This T cell receptor beta chain was documented in a study of cytomegalovirus exposure and HLA in healthy donors. Unrecorded immune exposures were likely, despite nominal health at sampling. General study points: A later analysis linked a missense DCLRE1C variant to TCR beta V- and J-gene trimming. Later on, an analysis showed TCR association rates differing by HLA locus, with DRB1 the most and HLA-C the fewest.

From germline, CDR1 is MNHEY and CDR2 SVGAGI. This CDR3 spans 15 amino acids. The V and J ends lost 5 bases and 4 bases, in that order; junction bases with no gene match: 8. It was with 60 Vbeta and 13 Jbeta primers that the PCR ran. The assay was immunoSEQ multiplex PCR, and TCRdb's table has in-frame clones only and misses some. The sample consists of roughly 160,000 clones, roughly 77% of them appearing once. For this clone: The antigen is not known.

The receptor was derived from a man aged 50-60 years in good health and CMV-seropositive. This sequence joins TRBV6-5 and TRBJ1-1; TRBD1 aligns across 9 bases. The sequenced material came from PBMCs. CDR3 coding DNA: TGTGCCAGCAGTCCGAACACAGGGGGCATCACTGAAGCTTTCTTT. It yields the protein CASSPNTGGITEAFF.